A selection of T cell receptor beta chains follows, all from one sample in a study of T cells in Graves' hyperthyroidism and ophthalmopathy. In TCRdb, the multiplex PCR reads were re-called with MiXCR into one record per CDR3 protein. This sample has around 100,000 distinct CDR3 sequences, with over 45% found just once. The material sequenced was blood. These receptor sequences come from a man aged 35 to 55 with Graves' hyperthyroidism. CDR3s include the opening cysteine and the closing phenylalanine or tryptophan. Fields, in order: J gene, clone size, D gene, V gene, CDR3 protein, CDR3 DNA. The D gene is left open where the match is weak. Some rows mark clone size as missing; the rest say once, few, many or name a class of expanded clone.

>TRBJ2-1|many|TRBD2|TRBV12-3/TRBV12-4
CASSSWAGGYNEQFF
TGTGCCAGCAGTTCCTGGGCGGGGGGATACAATGAGCAGTTCTTC
>TRBJ1-5|once|TRBD1|TRBV19
CAGSLLRDRWQPPQHF
TGTGCCGGTTCGCTACTCCGGGACAGGTGGCAACCGCCCCAGCATTTT
>TRBJ1-2|many|NA|TRBV6-2/TRBV6-3
CASSLFVSYGYTF
TGTGCCAGCAGCCTTTTCGTGTCTTATGGCTACACCTTC
>TRBJ2-5|NA|NA|TRBV29-1
CSVGGHQETQYF
TGCAGCGTTGGTGGACACCAAGAGACCCAGTACTTC
>TRBJ1-1|many|NA|TRBV6-5
CASSLPGDTNTEAFF
TGTGCCAGCAGCCTACCGGGGGATACGAACACTGAAGCTTTCTTT
>TRBJ2-5|NA|TRBD2|TRBV2
CASSETSGRAIETQYF
TGTGCCAGCAGTGAAACTAGCGGGAGGGCAATCGAGACCCAGTACTTC
>TRBJ2-3|many|NA|TRBV29-1
CSGGESGTDTQYF
TGCAGCGGGGGGGAGAGCGGCACAGATACGCAGTATTTT
>TRBJ2-3|NA|NA|TRBV2
CASSEKVGTTRTDTQYF
TGTGCCAGCAGTGAAAAGGTAGGGACGACCCGCACAGATACGCAGTATTTT
>TRBJ2-3|NA|TRBD2|TRBV20-1
CSARGASGSTDTQYF
TGCAGTGCTAGGGGTGCTAGCGGGAGTACAGATACGCAGTATTTT
>TRBJ2-1|NA|TRBD2|TRBV6-4
CASSRLAGGVNEQFF
TGTGCCAGCAGTAGACTAGCGGGAGGAGTCAATGAGCAGTTCTTC
>TRBJ1-5|few|TRBD1|TRBV5-8
CASSHTLTGTDSNQPQHF
TGTGCCAGCAGCCACACACTAACCGGGACAGATAGCAATCAGCCCCAGCATTTT
>TRBJ2-5|NA|TRBD2|TRBV10-2
CASELAGGPWETQYF
TGCGCCAGCGAACTAGCGGGGGGGCCTTGGGAGACCCAGTACTTC
>TRBJ2-6|NA|TRBD2|TRBV10-3
CAISGLAESSGANVLTF
TGTGCCATCAGCGGACTAGCGGAGAGCTCTGGGGCCAACGTCCTGACTTTC
>TRBJ2-2|once|NA|TRBV20-1
CSASGPGDTGELFF
TGCAGTGCAAGCGGGCCAGGGGACACCGGGGAGCTGTTTTTT
>TRBJ2-7|NA|TRBD1|TRBV9
CASSGNRGRGEQYF
TGTGCCAGCAGCGGAAACAGGGGACGGGGAGAGCAGTACTTC
>TRBJ2-1|many|NA|TRBV6-5
CASSYDGSYNEQFF
TGTGCCAGCAGTTACGACGGTAGCTACAATGAGCAGTTCTTC
>TRBJ1-6|NA|TRBD1|TRBV6-4
CAGNSGGRSALHF
TGTGCCGGCAACTCAGGGGGCAGATCAGCCCTCCACTTT
>TRBJ1-6|many|NA|TRBV7-6
CASSLETANNSPLHF
TGTGCCAGCAGCTTAGAGACAGCTAATAATTCACCCCTCCACTTT
>TRBJ1-5|NA|NA|TRBV5-6
CASSLAGAETQHF
TGTGCCAGCAGCTTGGCCGGGGCGGAGACCCAGCATTTT
>TRBJ1-4|NA|NA|TRBV6-1
CASSEVETRGGEKLFF
TGTGCCAGCAGTGAAGTAGAGACCAGGGGCGGGGAAAAACTGTTTTTT
>TRBJ2-7|NA|TRBD1|TRBV2
CASSEAGTGPEQYF
TGTGCCAGCAGTGAAGCGGGGACAGGGCCCGAGCAGTACTTC
>TRBJ2-1|NA|TRBD2|TRBV15
CAISGLAGVYNEQFF
TGTGCCATTTCGGGACTAGCGGGAGTCTACAATGAGCAGTTCTTC
>TRBJ2-2|NA|NA|TRBV7-6
CTGSLEAGTNTGELFF
TGTACCGGCAGCTTAGAGGCCGGGACGAACACCGGGGAGCTGTTTTTT
>TRBJ2-7|many|TRBD1|TRBV7-9
CASILPGQGAYEQYF
TGTGCCAGCATCCTACCGGGACAGGGGGCTTACGAGCAGTACTTC
>TRBJ2-5|NA|TRBD2|TRBV20-1
CSATRLAGGPGETQYF
TGCAGTGCTACTAGACTAGCGGGAGGGCCAGGGGAGACCCAGTACTTC
>TRBJ2-2|NA|NA|TRBV20-1
CSARGANTGELFF
TGCAGTGCTAGGGGGGCGAACACCGGGGAGCTGTTTTTT
>TRBJ2-1|NA|NA|TRBV3-2
CARGGDRVYNEQFF
TGTGCCCGGGGGGGGGACAGGGTCTACAATGAGCAGTTCTTC
>TRBJ2-1|NA|NA|TRBV25-1
CASSESPGGPRQAVSSYNEQFF
TGTGCCAGCAGTGAATCTCCGGGTGGACCCCGACAGGCCGTTAGCTCCTACAATGAGCAGTTCTTC
>TRBJ1-5|NA|NA|TRBV7-2
CASTPREDISNQPQHF
TGTGCCAGCACCCCACGGGAGGACATTAGCAATCAGCCCCAGCATTTT
>TRBJ1-5|NA|NA|TRBV20-1
CSARGTRTYEHF
TGCAGTGCTAGGGGGACCCGGACCTACGAGCATTTT
>TRBJ1-5|many|TRBD1|TRBV6-1
CASSGDRFSNQPQHF
TGTGCCAGCAGTGGGGACAGGTTTAGCAATCAGCCCCAGCATTTT
>TRBJ2-7|NA|NA|TRBV2
CASSDRGSYEQYF
TGTGCCAGCAGTGACAGGGGCTCCTACGAGCAGTACTTC
>TRBJ2-7|many|TRBD1|TRBV6-2/TRBV6-3
CASSTPGQGHEQYF
TGTGCCAGCAGTACTCCGGGACAGGGCCACGAGCAGTACTTC
>TRBJ1-4|many|NA|TRBV6-5
CASMGYTTTNEKLFF
TGTGCCAGCATGGGCTATACTACAACTAATGAAAAACTGTTTTTT
>TRBJ1-5|many|NA|TRBV2
CASSEPSGGPQHF
TGTGCCAGCAGTGAACCTTCCGGTGGGCCCCAGCATTTT
>TRBJ1-2|NA|NA|TRBV9
CASSVVPGAYGYTF
TGTGCCAGCAGCGTAGTGCCGGGGGCCTATGGCTACACCTTC
>TRBJ2-1|many|NA|TRBV6-1
CASSEGGSTYNEQFF
TGTGCCAGCAGTGAAGGCGGGTCCACCTACAATGAGCAGTTCTTC
>TRBJ2-3|many|NA|TRBV12-3/TRBV12-4
CASSFGGRTDTQYF
TGTGCCAGCAGTTTTGGGGGGCGCACAGATACGCAGTATTTT
>TRBJ1-2|many|NA|TRBV2
CASSRNDRGGYTF
TGTGCCAGCAGTCGCAACGATCGGGGTGGCTACACCTTC
>TRBJ1-2|many|TRBD1|TRBV15
CATSRALTGGGYTF
TGTGCCACCAGCAGAGCTCTTACAGGGGGCGGCTACACCTTC
>TRBJ1-5|many|NA|TRBV5-1
CASSLGDSPNQPQHF
TGCGCCAGCAGCTTGGGTGACAGCCCAAATCAGCCCCAGCATTTT
>TRBJ2-1|NA|TRBD2|TRBV7-2
CASSLPTSSLGEQFF
TGTGCCAGCAGCCTACCGACTAGCTCATTGGGTGAGCAGTTCTTC
>TRBJ2-6|many|TRBD1|TRBV5-1
CASSLWTGGNSGANVLTF
TGCGCCAGCAGCTTGTGGACAGGGGGCAATTCAGGGGCCAACGTCCTGACTTTC
>TRBJ2-1|NA|TRBD2|TRBV10-3
CAISGNLAGGHNEQFF
TGTGCCATCAGTGGGAATCTAGCGGGAGGGCACAATGAGCAGTTCTTC
>TRBJ1-6|NA|NA|TRBV11-2
CASSPGQLDSPLHF
TGTGCCAGCAGCCCCGGACAGCTAGATTCACCCCTCCACTTT
>TRBJ2-2|many|NA|TRBV7-2
CASSLEGVTGELFF
TGTGCCAGCAGCTTAGAAGGGGTCACCGGGGAGCTGTTTTTT
>TRBJ2-1|many|NA|TRBV7-8
CASSLDIVNNEQFF
TGTGCCAGCAGCTTAGATATAGTCAACAATGAGCAGTTCTTC
>TRBJ2-1|NA|TRBD1|TRBV7-3
CASSRTGQGSYNEQFF
TGTGCCAGCAGCCGAACGGGACAGGGGTCCTACAATGAGCAGTTCTTC
>TRBJ2-1|many|TRBD2|TRBV2
CASRVLAGDHYNEQFF
TGTGCCAGCAGAGTACTAGCGGGGGACCACTACAATGAGCAGTTCTTC
>TRBJ2-2|NA|NA|TRBV29-1
CSVEDGQGTGELFF
TGCAGCGTTGAAGATGGGCAGGGTACCGGGGAGCTGTTTTTT
>TRBJ1-6|NA|TRBD1|TRBV15
CATSRITGESPLHF
TGTGCCACCAGCAGAATAACAGGGGAGTCACCCCTCCACTTT
>TRBJ1-5|NA|NA|TRBV24-1
CAHRTSLNNQPQHF
TGTGCCCACAGGACAAGCCTAAACAATCAGCCCCAGCATTTT
>TRBJ2-1|many|TRBD1|TRBV19
CASSIDRGSYNEQFF
TGTGCCAGTAGTATCGACAGGGGGTCCTACAATGAGCAGTTCTTC
>TRBJ2-7|many|NA|TRBV19
CASRGTVPRYEQYF
TGTGCCAGTAGGGGGACCGTACCTCGCTACGAGCAGTACTTC
>TRBJ1-1|NA|NA|TRBV25-1
CASSARLGQKSNTEAFF
TGTGCCAGCAGTGCTAGACTAGGACAGAAAAGTAACACTGAAGCTTTCTTT
>TRBJ2-7|NA|NA|TRBV2
CARGTPSPYEQYF
TGTGCCAGAGGGACGCCCAGCCCCTACGAGCAGTACTTC
>TRBJ2-1|NA|NA|TRBV9
CASSPGTPYEQFF
TGTGCCAGCAGCCCCGGGACACCCTACGAGCAGTTCTTC